A single T cell receptor (beta chain) is shown here with its context. This sample is part of a study of blood T cell repertoires in COVID-19. Overall study context: The United States, Italy and Spain provided the acute and convalescent COVID-19 samples. PBMCs, B-cell-depleted T cells, or T cells provided the cDNA or gDNA that made up the material.

Participants were aged about 18 to 100 years from 20 to 30 US areas. A PCR-confirmed or clinician-diagnosed COVID-19 case had contacted exposed participants within 2 weeks of entry. Repertoires were generated with immunoSEQ multiplex PCR, while TCRdb's copy carries only in-frame clones and drops some. The top ten clones hold 4.8% of a sample with about 220,000 clones, about 80% of them seen once. CDR3 length equals 14 residues. CDR1 is WSHSY and CDR2 is SAAADI in the germline V gene. V was cut by 7 bases and J by 5 bases, with 15 bases left in between. Sequencing was carried out using PBMCs or T cells enriched from blood (not recorded which). This clonotype was sampled from a woman in her 50s who had been exposed to COVID-19. The genes are TRBV10-2 and TRBJ1-5, with D hard to call. This CDR3 reads CASMADNWDQPQHF. In nucleotides, the CDR3 is TGCGCCAGCATGGCAGACAATTGGGATCAGCCCCAGCATTTT.